The clone carrying this T cell receptor (beta chain) has only a few counts. Its cognate antigen is unknown. Each CDR3 protein gets one entry after TCRdb re-called the 5' RACE reads with MiXCR. The sample lists fewer than 750,000 distinct CDR3 sequences, roughly 20% occurring once. The source of the sample is a study of CD8 T cells in ankylosing spondylitis. Study results and limitations: A TCR beta motif of fewer than ten highly homologous variants seemed to mark ankylosing spondylitis blood.

This CDR3 comprises 14 residues. Trimming stripped 6 bases from V and 2 bases from J, with 10 bases between. The receptor was isolated from a male donor with ankylosing spondylitis. The specimen was blood, either unsorted or a sorted T cell fraction (not recorded which). This chain joins TRBV12-3 or TRBV12-4 and TRBJ2-2; no firm D call. DNA for the CDR3: TGTGCCAGCAGAACCCTGGCCAACACCGGGGAGCTGTTTTTT. Its protein product is CASRTLANTGELFF.